The T cell receptor beta chain described here comes from a study of early T cells in non-severe SARS-CoV-2 infection. Study in general: Chains were unpaired, as sequencing was done on bulk RNA from unsorted whole blood.

Points from the study as a whole: Matches to VDJdb favored anti-spike CD8 responses and missed private and CD4 specificities.

This clonotype has just a few counts. Antigen unknown. CDR3 size: 15 residues. The V end lost 0 bases, the J end lost 1 base, and 9 bases lay between the germline ends. CDR1 is SNHLY and CDR2 is FYNNEI in the germline V gene. cDNA molecules, individually, were tagged with unique molecular identifiers. TCRdb reprocessed the 5' RACE reads with MiXCR, giving one entry per CDR3 protein. The table records 70,000 to 85,000 distinct CDR3 sequences, about 13% of them present only once. Material: whole blood. The chain combines TRBV2 with TRBJ1-1; no clear D. The sequence came from an adult who was a healthcare worker with PCR-confirmed SARS-CoV-2 infection or an uninfected control (not recorded which). CDR3 residues: CASSEAGRANTEAFF. The CDR3, as DNA: TGTGCCAGCAGTGAAGCCGGCCGGGCGAACACTGAAGCTTTCTTT.